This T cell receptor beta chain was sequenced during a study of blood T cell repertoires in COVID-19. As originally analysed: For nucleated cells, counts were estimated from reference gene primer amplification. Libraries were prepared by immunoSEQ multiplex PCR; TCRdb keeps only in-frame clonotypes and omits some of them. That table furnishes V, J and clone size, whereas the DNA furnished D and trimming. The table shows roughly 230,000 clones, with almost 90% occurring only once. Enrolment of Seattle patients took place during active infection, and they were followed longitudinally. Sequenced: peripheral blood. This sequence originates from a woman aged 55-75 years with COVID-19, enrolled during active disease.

CDR3 loop: CASSVATGQGAGELFF. The CDR3 nucleotides are TGTGCCAGCAGCGTAGCTACGGGACAGGGAGCCGGGGAGCTGTTTTTT. The chain recombines TRBV9 with TRBJ2-2, with 9 bases lining up with TRBD1. Germline CDR1 is SGDLS and CDR2 is YYNGEE. The CDR3 sequence is 16 residues long. V dropped 0 bases and J dropped 6; count of bases not matched to a gene: 6.